The rows below give T cell receptor beta chains drawn from one sample of a study of T cell clonotyping in hematopoietic cell transplantation. Libraries were prepared by immunoSEQ multiplex PCR; TCRdb keeps only in-frame clonotypes and omits some of them. The sample holds tens of thousands of clones, approximately 80% seen once. The material sequenced was peripheral blood mononuclear cells, taken before stem cell transplant. The receptors were sampled from a man aged 60 to 75 with myelodysplastic syndrome. Some clones in this sample may be carry-over from other donors' samples. The CDR3 runs from the conserved cysteine through the conserved F or W. Fields, in order: V gene, clone size, D gene, J gene, CDR3 protein, CDR3 DNA. D genes are given only for firm matches. Expanded clones are given a class, and other clones once, few, many or no size at all.

V: TRBV4-2; size: .; D: TRBD1; J: TRBJ2-1; CDR3: CASSQGGPGQAGNNEQFF; DNA: TGTGCCAGCAGCCAAGGGGGACCGGGACAGGCGGGAAACAATGAGCAGTTCTTC
V: TRBV7-2; size: .; D: .; J: TRBJ2-3; CDR3: CASRVPGSGDTQYF; DNA: TGTGCCAGCAGAGTCCCGGGGTCGGGAGATACGCAGTATTTT
V: TRBV7-2; size: .; D: .; J: TRBJ1-5; CDR3: CASSSEMGDTNQPQHF; DNA: TGTGCCAGCAGCTCTGAGATGGGGGACACGAATCAGCCCCAGCATTTT
V: TRBV28; size: .; D: .; J: TRBJ1-6; CDR3: CASTTGTINSPLHF; DNA: TGTGCCAGCACCACAGGGACCATAAATTCACCCCTCCACTTT
V: TRBV5-4; size: .; D: .; J: TRBJ2-4; CDR3: CASSLAGVAKNIQYF; DNA: TGTGCCAGCAGCTTGGCAGGGGTAGCCAAAAACATTCAGTACTTC
V: TRBV6-1; size: .; D: .; J: TRBJ1-5; CDR3: CASSVSGVINQPQHF; DNA: TGTGCCAGCAGTGTATCAGGGGTAATAAATCAGCCCCAGCATTTT
V: TRBV2; size: once; D: .; J: TRBJ1-3; CDR3: CASSGDGGSGNTIYF; DNA: TGTGCCAGCAGTGGGGACGGCGGCTCTGGAAACACCATATATTTT
V: TRBV10-3; size: .; D: TRBD2; J: TRBJ2-3; CDR3: CAIRSGVGDTQYF; DNA: TGTGCCATCAGAAGCGGGGTTGGAGATACGCAGTATTTT
V: TRBV4-3; size: .; D: .; J: TRBJ2-7; CDR3: CASSRGARGYEQYF; DNA: TGCGCCAGCAGCCGGGGGGCGCGAGGCTACGAGCAGTACTTC
V: TRBV7-2; size: few; D: TRBD2; J: TRBJ2-1; CDR3: CASSRAGGLSEQFF; DNA: TGTGCCAGCAGTCGAGCGGGGGGGCTTTCGGAGCAGTTCTTC
V: TRBV5-6; size: .; D: .; J: TRBJ2-5; CDR3: CASSLEGRPSTQYF; DNA: TGTGCCAGCAGCTTGGAAGGACGTCCGTCGACCCAGTACTTC
V: TRBV6-5; size: .; D: TRBD1; J: TRBJ1-1; CDR3: CASSPGQGRTEAFF; DNA: TGTGCCAGCAGTCCGGGACAGGGACGTACTGAAGCTTTCTTT
V: TRBV11-2; size: once; D: TRBD1; J: TRBJ2-7; CDR3: CASSLDLGTGTYEQYF; DNA: TGTGCCAGCAGCTTAGATTTGGGGACAGGGACCTACGAGCAGTACTTC
V: TRBV19; size: .; D: .; J: TRBJ1-1; CDR3: CASRNNNRVEAFF; DNA: TGTGCCAGTAGGAATAACAACAGGGTTGAAGCTTTCTTT
V: TRBV5-1; size: few; D: .; J: TRBJ2-7; CDR3: CASSLGLEMGEQYF; DNA: TGCGCCAGCAGCTTGGGACTAGAGATGGGCGAGCAGTACTTC
V: TRBV5-6; size: .; D: TRBD1; J: TRBJ1-2; CDR3: CASSPPGQGYGYTF; DNA: TGTGCCAGCAGCCCGCCAGGACAGGGCTATGGCTACACCTTC
V: TRBV6-5; size: few; D: TRBD1; J: TRBJ2-1; CDR3: CASSPRQGPYNEQFF; DNA: TGTGCCAGCAGCCCTCGACAGGGACCTTACAATGAGCAGTTCTTC
V: TRBV5-6; size: .; D: .; J: TRBJ1-4; CDR3: CASSPLTQSTNEKLFF; DNA: TGTGCCAGCAGCCCACTCACCCAGTCAACTAATGAAAAACTGTTTTTT
V: TRBV7-2; size: .; D: .; J: TRBJ1-6; CDR3: CASSLPGNNSPLHF; DNA: TGTGCCAGCAGCTTACCAGGAAATAATTCACCCCTCCACTTT
V: TRBV4-3; size: .; D: TRBD2; J: TRBJ2-1; CDR3: CASSQDSSGGIYNEQFF; DNA: TGCGCCAGCAGCCAAGACTCTAGCGGGGGGATTTACAATGAGCAGTTCTTC
V: TRBV28; size: once; D: TRBD2; J: TRBJ2-7; CDR3: CASSLGGASYEQYF; DNA: TGTGCCAGCAGCCTCGGGGGGGCCTCCTACGAGCAGTACTTC
V: TRBV28; size: .; D: .; J: TRBJ2-2; CDR3: CASRFAGQNTGELFF; DNA: TGTGCCAGCAGATTCGCGGGACAGAACACCGGGGAGCTGTTTTTT
V: TRBV6-1; size: .; D: TRBD1; J: TRBJ1-1; CDR3: CASSSRQGRLTEAFF; DNA: TGTGCCAGCAGTTCGCGACAGGGGAGGCTCACTGAAGCTTTCTTT
V: TRBV29-1; size: .; D: .; J: TRBJ2-2; CDR3: CSVGSPRNTGELFF; DNA: TGCAGCGTCGGAAGCCCCAGGAACACCGGGGAGCTGTTTTTT
V: TRBV18; size: .; D: TRBD2; J: TRBJ2-5; CDR3: CASSSGLAGLETQYF; DNA: TGTGCCAGCTCATCGGGACTAGCGGGGCTGGAGACCCAGTACTTC
V: TRBV5-1; size: .; D: .; J: TRBJ1-4; CDR3: CASSKGNTNEKLFF; DNA: TGCGCCAGCTCGAAGGGGAACACTAATGAAAAACTGTTTTTT
V: TRBV28; size: .; D: .; J: TRBJ2-1; CDR3: CASSSQGSSYNEQFF; DNA: TGTGCCAGCAGTTCGCAGGGGAGCTCCTACAATGAGCAGTTCTTC
V: TRBV7-2; size: .; D: .; J: TRBJ1-2; CDR3: CASSPRQIYGYTF; DNA: TGTGCCAGCAGCCCACGACAGATCTATGGCTACACCTTC
V: TRBV6-1; size: .; D: TRBD1; J: TRBJ1-2; CDR3: CASSEGTGGQSGYTF; DNA: TGTGCCAGCAGTGAGGGGACAGGGGGCCAGAGTGGCTACACCTTC
V: TRBV10-1; size: .; D: .; J: TRBJ2-2; CDR3: CASSESWNTGELFF; DNA: TGCGCCAGCAGTGAGTCGTGGAACACCGGGGAGCTGTTTTTT
V: TRBV7-3; size: .; D: .; J: TRBJ1-3; CDR3: CASSLTGPGNTIYF; DNA: TGTGCCAGCAGCTTAACTGGCCCTGGAAACACCATATATTTT
V: TRBV5-1; size: .; D: .; J: TRBJ1-1; CDR3: CASSLRAGGGAEAFF; DNA: TGCGCCAGCAGCTTGCGAGCGGGAGGGGGGGCTGAAGCTTTCTTT